This T cell receptor (beta chain) was observed in a study of blood T cell repertoires in COVID-19. The V and J ends lost 7 bases and 4 bases, in that order; junction bases with no gene match: 8. Germline V CDR1 and CDR2: MNHEY, SVGAGI. The CDR3 is 15 amino acids. The protocol was immunoSEQ multiplex PCR, while the TCRdb copy is restricted to in-frame clones and leaves out a portion. The sample lists 200,000 to 250,000 clones, approximately 88% occurring once. This receptor was identified in a woman in her twenties or thirties who had been exposed to COVID-19. The rearrangement uses TRBV6-5 and TRBJ1-2; TRBD1 matches 11 bases. Specimen: PBMCs or T cells enriched from blood (not recorded which). The CDR3 region has the DNA TGTGCCAGCAACTTGGACAGGGGGCACCTCTATGGCTACACCTTC. Amino acid sequence: CASNLDRGHLYGYTF.